The 21 T cell receptor beta chains below were found in one sample sequenced in a study of cytomegalovirus exposure and HLA in healthy donors. PCR employed 60 Vbeta and 13 Jbeta primers. Only in-frame clones appear in the TCRdb table, and some are missing; sequencing was by immunoSEQ multiplex PCR. Of around 80,000 clones detected, over 60% appear once; the ten largest clones hold about 6.4%. Sequencing was performed on PBMCs. These receptors were taken from a female donor in good health and CMV-seronegative.

The genes are TRBV6-5 and TRBJ1-4; 8 bases match TRBD1. The germline V gene has CDR1 MNHEY and CDR2 SVGAGI. The V and J ends lost 0 bases and 7 bases, in that order; junction bases with no gene match: 7. The CDR3 runs 16 residues. The CDR3 spells CASSYSETGGSEKLFF. In DNA, the CDR3 is TGTGCCAGCAGTTACTCGGAAACAGGGGGTAGTGAAAAACTGTTTTTT.

The chain has TRBV5-4 and TRBJ2-3; weak D call: TRBD2 (7 bases). Per germline, CDR1 SGHNT and CDR2 YYREEE (reference sequence). V shed 2 bases and J shed 4 bases, with 14 bases lying between them. The CDR3 runs to 15 residues. The CDR3 DNA reads TGTGCCAGCAGCTTTGGAAGGGGGAGGGCAGATACGCAGTATTTT. It specifies CASSFGRGRADTQYF. The full variable domain, its missing parts supplied by reference TRBV5-4 and TRBJ2-3, is ETGVTQSPTHLIKTRGQQVTLRCSSQSGHNTVSWYQQALGQGPQFIFQYYREEENGRGNFPPRFSGLQFPNYSSELNVNALELDDSALYLCASSFGRGRADTQYFGPGTRLTVL.

This clone was counted ten times or more. The chain carries TRBV2 and TRBJ1-5; 7 bases fit TRBD1. Germline V gives CDR1 SNHLY, CDR2 FYNNEI. Unmatched junction bases numbered 7, after V lost 3 bases and J lost 5 bases. This CDR3 spans 15 amino acids. CDR3 in DNA: TGTGCCAGCAGTGATCCCGACAGGGCTGATCAGCCCCAGCATTTT. Translating it yields CASSDPDRADQPQHF. Full variable domain (missing parts from reference TRBV2 and TRBJ1-5): EPEVTQTPSHQVTQMGQEVILRCVPISNHLYFYWYRQILGQKVEFLVSFYNNEISEKSEIFDDQFSVERPDGSNFTLKIRSTKLEDSAMYFCASSDPDRADQPQHFGDGTRLSIL.

Comment on this clone: Other DNA variants within this sample encode the same CDR3. The chain links TRBV29-1 to TRBJ2-4, with TRBD2 matching over 10 bases. With 2 bases clipped from V and 1 base from J, the junction kept 17 bases outside the gene matches. The CDR3 totals 20 residues. Germline CDR1 SQVTM, CDR2 ANQGSEA. In DNA, the CDR3 is TGCAGCGTTGAAACTCTACCGGTTCTAGCGGGAGCTGGGGCCAAAAACATTCAGTACTTC. This sequence encodes CSVETLPVLAGAGAKNIQYF.

The J gene is TRBJ2-5, the V gene TRBV7-9; D remains unclear. The CDR3 spans 14 residues. Germline V gene lookup returns CDR1 SEHNR and CDR2 FQNEAQ (reference sequence). Deletions cut 3 bases from V and 1 base from J, with 9 bases between. The CDR3 sequence: CASSLWAVQETQYF. As DNA, the CDR3 is TGTGCCAGCAGCTTGTGGGCAGTCCAAGAGACCCAGTACTTC.

The J gene is TRBJ1-2, the V gene TRBV25-1; D is uncertain. V was pared by 9 bases and J by 1 base, with 9 bases between. Looked up from germline, CDR1 is MGHDK and CDR2 is SYGVNS. This CDR3 region has 12 residues. The CDR3: CASRISNYGYTF. CDR3 nucleotides: TGTGCCAGTCGAATCAGTAACTATGGCTACACCTTC.

This chain joins TRBV15 and TRBJ1-1, with TRBD1 identical over 9 bases. The CDR3 sequence is 16 residues long. Germline CDR1 and CDR2: LNHNV and YYDKDF (reference sequence). The trim removed 3 bases at V and 3 bases at J, leaving 8 bases unmatched. The CDR3 reads CATSRSAGQGYTEAFF. CDR3 in DNA: TGTGCCACCAGCAGGAGCGCGGGACAGGGCTACACTGAAGCTTTCTTT.

The chain carries TRBV28 and TRBJ1-6; D might be TRBD1 (5 bases). Germline V gene lookup returns CDR1 MDHEN and CDR2 SYDVKM. The CDR3 covers 16 residues. V lost 4 bases and J lost 12, with 22 bases in between. CDR3 sequence (DNA): TGTGCCAGCAGTTCCAACTTCAGGGTTGTATCTATACCCCTCCACTTT. Protein product: CASSSNFRVVSIPLHF.

The chain joins TRBV29-1 to TRBJ2-7, with TRBD2 matching over 8 bases. CDR1 and CDR2 (germline): SQVTM, ANQGSEA. The CDR3 consists of 14 residues. J gave up 4 bases and V 2 bases, and 7 bases lay outside the gene matches. The CDR3 region is CSVEPAGETYEQYF. The DNA for the CDR3 is TGCAGCGTTGAACCAGCGGGGGAGACTTACGAGCAGTACTTC.

In nucleotides, the CDR3 is TGCGCCAGCAGCCAAGCTCCCACAGGGACCCCGGGCAATGAGCAGTTCTTC. The encoded protein is CASSQAPTGTPGNEQFF. The V gene is TRBV4-3, the J gene TRBJ2-1; the D gene is possibly TRBD1 (6 bases). Trimming removed 1 base from V and 6 bases from J, with 19 bases in between. Looked up from germline, CDR1 is LGHNA and CDR2 is YSLEER. There are 17 residues in the CDR3.

Turning to this clone: This sample also contains other DNA sequences that code for the same CDR3. The chain has TRBV7-9 and TRBJ2-1; D unclear. CDR3 length equals 11 residues. The germline V gene encodes CDR1 SEHNR and CDR2 FQNEAQ (reference sequence). V lost 8 bases to trimming and J lost 6 bases, with 8 bases between them. Written as DNA, the CDR3 is TGTGCCAGCTCCCCGGTCAATGAGCAGTTCTTC. This gives the protein CASSPVNEQFF. The full variable domain, its missing parts supplied by reference TRBV7-9 and TRBJ2-1, is DTGVSQNPRHKITKRGQNVTFRCDPISEHNRLYWYRQTLGQGPEFLTYFQNEAQLEKSRLLSDRFSAERPKGSFSTLEIQRTEQGDSAMYLCASSPVNEQFFGPGTRLTVL.

V is TRBV4-1 and J is TRBJ2-7, with 10 bases aligning to TRBD2. After removal of 2 bases from V and 3 bases from J, the junction contained 16 bases not matched to a gene. CDR1 MGHRA and CDR2 YSYEKL come from the germline V gene. The CDR3 length is 19 residues. In nucleotides, the CDR3 is TGCGCCAGCAGCCAAAGGGAGTCAGCGGGAGGGATACGTCTCTACGAGCAGTACTTC. It specifies CASSQRESAGGIRLYEQYF.

Many counts were recorded for this clone. V is TRBV28 and J is TRBJ2-1; TRBD2 is a possible D gene (5 bases). CDR1 is MDHEN, CDR2 SYDVKM, per germline. Trimming cost V 10 bases and J 6 bases, with 10 bases left between them. The CDR3 covers 11 residues. CDR3 sequence reads: CATGVRNEQFF. The DNA for the CDR3 is TGTGCCACCGGGGTGCGCAATGAGCAGTTCTTC.

This chain joins TRBV4-2 and TRBJ2-3; TRBD2 agrees at 13 bases. J lost 4 bases, V lost 5 bases, and 6 bases had no gene match. There are 16 residues in the CDR3. From germline, CDR1 is LGHNA and CDR2 YNFKEQ. This CDR3 reads CASSTRTSGGADTQYF. DNA for the CDR3: TGTGCCAGCAGCACTCGGACTAGCGGGGGCGCAGATACGCAGTATTTT.

The chain has TRBV30 and TRBJ1-2; 7 positions match TRBD1. Losses at the gene ends were 0 bases for V and 0 bases for J; bases not matched to a gene: 10. The CDR3 covers 17 residues. CDR1 and CDR2 (germline): GTSNPN, SVGIG (reference sequence). CDR3 loop: CAWSVLVGGTANYGYTF. The DNA for the CDR3 is TGTGCCTGGAGTGTACTCGTTGGGGGGACAGCTAACTATGGCTACACCTTC.

V usage is TRBV9 and J usage is TRBJ1-6; 8 bases align to TRBD1. The CDR3 is 15 residues long. Per germline, CDR1 SGDLS and CDR2 YYNGEE. Losses at the gene ends were 3 bases for V and 5 bases for J; bases not matched to a gene: 4. The DNA for the CDR3 is TGTGCCAGCAGCGCCCGGACAGGGAATAATTCACCCCTCCACTTT. Protein: CASSARTGNNSPLHF.

This chain uses TRBV19 with TRBJ2-7; TRBD2 agrees at 13 bases. The CDR3 spans 17 residues. Germline values: CDR1 LNHDA, CDR2 SQIVND (reference sequence). J was trimmed by 0 bases and V by 6 bases; bases with no gene match: 8. The CDR3 is CASSLTGLAGPSYEQYF. The CDR3 nucleotides are TGTGCCAGTAGCCTTACGGGACTAGCGGGGCCCTCCTACGAGCAGTACTTC.

The chain carries TRBV6-5 and TRBJ1-1; no reliable D call. This CDR3 comprises 15 residues. The germline gives CDR1 MNHEY, CDR2 SVGAGI. Trimming cost V 2 bases and J 4 bases, with 14 bases left between them. CDR3 in DNA: TGTGCCAGCAGTTACGGGCCGGAGGTAGCCACTGAAGCTTTCTTT. This encodes CASSYGPEVATEAFF.

This chain uses TRBV14 with TRBJ2-7; D is uncertain. V lost 1 base to trimming and J lost 2 bases, with 9 bases between them. Germline V gene lookup returns CDR1 SGHDN and CDR2 FVKESK. CDR3 size: 14 residues. CDR3 amino acids: CASSQGSGTYEQYF. In DNA, the CDR3 is TGTGCCAGCAGCCAAGGTTCGGGTACCTACGAGCAGTACTTC.

V and J are TRBV7-6 and TRBJ2-7; TRBD1 aligns across 7 bases. CDR3 length: 14 amino acids. From germline, CDR1 is SGHVS and CDR2 FNYEAQ. V shed 1 base, J shed 4 bases, and the junction held 4 bases outside the gene matches. In DNA form, the CDR3 reads TGTGCCAGCAGCTTAGAATCAGGGGGTTACGAGCAGTACTTC. Translating it yields CASSLESGGYEQYF.

The chain links TRBV7-9 to TRBJ2-3, with 9 bases matching TRBD2. This CDR3 region has 16 residues. With 5 bases clipped from V and 0 bases from J, the junction kept 6 bases outside the gene matches. Per the germline V gene, CDR1 is SEHNR and CDR2 is FQNEAQ (reference sequence). In DNA form, the CDR3 reads TGTGCCAGCAGCAACAGCGGGAGGCCTAGCACAGATACGCAGTATTTT. Translation: CASSNSGRPSTDTQYF.